These T cell receptor beta chains were read from a single sample in a study of T cell repertoires in cytomegalovirus infection. TCRdb re-called the reads through MiXCR, storing one row per CDR3 protein. The table has fewer than 200,000 distinct CDR3 sequences, around 15% seen once; the top ten hold roughly a quarter. Sequenced input: PBMCs. These receptors all stem from a human donor in good health (CMV status not recorded). Some clones in this sample may be carry-over from other donors' samples. CDR3s include the opening cysteine and the closing phenylalanine or tryptophan. A D gene is named only where the DNA matches it firmly. Clone size is given for some rows only: seen once, a few or many times, or a class if the clone is expanded.

TRBV19,many,TRBJ1-5,-,TGTGCCAGTAGTATAGATACCCATGGAGGCGGCAATCAGCCCCAGCATTTT,CASSIDTHGGGNQPQHF
TRBV19,-,TRBJ1-3,TRBD1,TGTGCCAGCGGGGACAGGCCTGGAAACACCATATATTTT,CASGDRPGNTIYF
TRBV7-8,-,TRBJ1-1,-,TGTGCCAGCAGCCCCCGTTGGGGGAACACTGAAGCTTTCTTT,CASSPRWGNTEAFF
TRBV5-4,many,TRBJ2-6,TRBD2,TGTGCCAGCAGCTTAGCGGGGGCTGGGGCCAACGTCCTGACTTTC,CASSLAGAGANVLTF
TRBV11-3,-,TRBJ2-2,TRBD1,TGTGCCAGCAGCCCTCTACAGGGGCGAACCGGGGAGCTGTTTTTT,CASSPLQGRTGELFF
TRBV12-3/TRBV12-4,-,TRBJ2-2,TRBD1,TGTGCCAGCAGTTTGGGACAGGGAGAGGTGGTCACCGGGGAGCTGTTTTTT,CASSLGQGEVVTGELFF
TRBV2,few,TRBJ1-5,-,TGTGCCAGCAGTGAACGGAACAGAGTTAGCAATCAGCCCCAGCATTTT,CASSERNRVSNQPQHF
TRBV7-2,many,TRBJ1-1,-,TGTGCCAGCAGCTTAGCGGCGGGCCAGGGCGTTTGGTTGAACACTGAAGCTTTCTTT,CASSLAAGQGVWLNTEAFF
TRBV10-3,-,TRBJ1-1,-,TGTGCCATCAGTGACTTTAACACTGAAGCTTTCTTT,CAISDFNTEAFF
TRBV7-3,-,TRBJ2-2,-,TGTGCCAGCAGCTCGGGTTATGGGAACACCGGGGAGCTGTTTTTT,CASSSGYGNTGELFF
TRBV6-1,many,TRBJ2-1,TRBD2,TGTGCCACCTCCCCCAGGAGGGGAGGGCACAATGAGCAGTTCTTC,CATSPRRGGHNEQFF
TRBV28,-,TRBJ2-7,-,TGTGCCAGCAGCATTAGCGGTCTTAACTACGAGCAGTACTTC,CASSISGLNYEQYF
TRBV5-4,many,TRBJ2-3,-,TGTGCCAGCGGGGAGGATGGAGGGACAGATACGCAGTATTTT,CASGEDGGTDTQYF
TRBV7-3,-,TRBJ2-1,TRBD2,TGTGCCAGCAGTCTTCTAGCGGGAGGGCCCAATGAGCAGTTCTTC,CASSLLAGGPNEQFF
TRBV7-6,-,TRBJ2-3,-,TGTGCCAGCAGTTTTGGGACTTCGCAGTATTTT,CASSFGTSQYF
TRBV29-1,-,TRBJ2-1,-,TGCAGCGTAGGGAGGATCTACAATGAGCAGTTCTTC,CSVGRIYNEQFF